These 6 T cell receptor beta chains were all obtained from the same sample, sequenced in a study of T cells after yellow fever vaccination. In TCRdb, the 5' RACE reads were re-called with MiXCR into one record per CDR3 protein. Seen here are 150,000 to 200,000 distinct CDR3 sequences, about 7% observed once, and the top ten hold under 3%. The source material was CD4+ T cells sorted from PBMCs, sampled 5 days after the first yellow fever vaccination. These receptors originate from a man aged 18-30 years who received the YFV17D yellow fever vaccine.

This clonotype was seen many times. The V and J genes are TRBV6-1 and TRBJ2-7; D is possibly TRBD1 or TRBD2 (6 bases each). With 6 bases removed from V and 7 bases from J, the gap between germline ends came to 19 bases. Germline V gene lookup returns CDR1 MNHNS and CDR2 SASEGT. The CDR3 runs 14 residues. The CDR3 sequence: CASREMWGAREQYV. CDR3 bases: TGTGCCAGCAGGGAGATGTGGGGGGCGAGGGAGCAGTACGTC.

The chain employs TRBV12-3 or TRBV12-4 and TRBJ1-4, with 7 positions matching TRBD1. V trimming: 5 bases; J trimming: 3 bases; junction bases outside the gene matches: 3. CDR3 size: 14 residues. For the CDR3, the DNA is TGTGCCAGCAGTGTGGGACAGCCTAATGAAAAACTGTTTTTT. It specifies CASSVGQPNEKLFF.

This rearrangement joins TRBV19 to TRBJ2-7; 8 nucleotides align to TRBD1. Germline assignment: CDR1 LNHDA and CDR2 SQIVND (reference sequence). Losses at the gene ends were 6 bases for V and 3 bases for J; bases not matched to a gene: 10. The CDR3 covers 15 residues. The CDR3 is CASRTDRGGIYEQYV. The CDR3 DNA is TGTGCCAGTAGGACCGACAGGGGAGGAATCTACGAGCAGTACGTC.

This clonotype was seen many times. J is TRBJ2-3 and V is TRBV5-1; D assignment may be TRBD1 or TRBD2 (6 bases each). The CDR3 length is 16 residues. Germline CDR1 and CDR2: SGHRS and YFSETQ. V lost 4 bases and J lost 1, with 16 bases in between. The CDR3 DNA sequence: TGCGCCAGCAGCACCCCCTTGGAGGGGGGCACAGATACGCAGTATTTT. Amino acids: CASSTPLEGGTDTQYF.

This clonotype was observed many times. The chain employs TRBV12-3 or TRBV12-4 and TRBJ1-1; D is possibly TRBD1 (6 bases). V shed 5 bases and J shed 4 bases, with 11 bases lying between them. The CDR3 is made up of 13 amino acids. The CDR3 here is CASSPEGGTEAFF. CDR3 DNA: TGTGCCAGCAGTCCTGAGGGGGGCACTGAAGCTTTCTTT.

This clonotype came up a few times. CDR3 protein: CASRGVEHGYTF. The CDR3 DNA reads TGTGCCAGCAGGGGGGTTGAACATGGCTACACCTTC. The rearrangement uses TRBV28 and TRBJ1-2, with D possibly being TRBD1 (5 bases). V lost 6 bases and J lost 6, with 11 bases in between. CDR3 length: 12 residues. Germline values: CDR1 MDHEN, CDR2 SYDVKM.